This TCR beta chain emerged from a study of spatial heterogeneity in lung cancer. The sample's time point: blood at routine non-recurrence follow-up after resection. By sample share, this clonotype is medium-sized. CDR3 length: 14 amino acids. The ends were cut back, 6 bases at V and 4 bases at J, with 13 bases in the middle. CDR1 is ENHRY, CDR2 SYGVKD, per germline. TCRdb recomputed calls from the 5' RACE reads with MiXCR, one row per CDR3 protein. Here the sample spans fewer than 45,000 distinct CDR3 sequences, about 10% being singletons. This receptor was identified in a female donor with early-stage non-small cell lung cancer. V and J are TRBV10-3 and TRBJ2-1, with D perhaps being TRBD1 or TRBD2 (5 bases each). The specimen was PBMCs, collected at follow-up. CDR3 DNA sequence: TGTGCCATCAGCGGGGCGGATTTTTACAATGAGCAGTTCTTC. Translation gives CAISGADFYNEQFF.